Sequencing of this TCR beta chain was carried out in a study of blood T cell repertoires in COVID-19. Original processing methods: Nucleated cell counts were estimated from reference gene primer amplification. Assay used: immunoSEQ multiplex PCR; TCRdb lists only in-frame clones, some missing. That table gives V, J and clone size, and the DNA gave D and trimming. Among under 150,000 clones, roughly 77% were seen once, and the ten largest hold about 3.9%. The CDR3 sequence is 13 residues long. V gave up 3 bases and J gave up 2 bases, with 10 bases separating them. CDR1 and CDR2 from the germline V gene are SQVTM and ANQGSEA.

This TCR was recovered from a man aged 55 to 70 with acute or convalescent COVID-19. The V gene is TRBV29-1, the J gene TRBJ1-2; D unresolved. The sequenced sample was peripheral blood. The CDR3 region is CSVEKAGNYGYTF. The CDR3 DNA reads TGCAGCGTTGAGAAGGCCGGGAACTATGGCTACACCTTC.